These 6 T cell receptor beta chains share one sample of origin, sequenced in a study of tumor-infiltrating lymphocytes in primary liver carcinoma. Both RNA and DNA were isolated together from around 20-30 mg of bulk tissue that had not been sorted. TCR beta cDNA was made from 450 to 500 ng total RNA with a constant-region primer. Three nested multiplex PCR rounds, a slightly modified ARM-PCR method, built the TCR beta libraries. The first two PCR rounds, roughly 10 cycles each, used TRBV1-TRBV30 forward primers and a C-beta reverse primer. TCRdb fed the multiplex PCR reads into MiXCR, producing one record per CDR3 protein. Found here are approximately 40,000 distinct CDR3 sequences, roughly 80% of them singletons; the top ten hold less than 20%. Sequencing was carried out using liver tumor tissue from sampling region 4. The subset is: tumor region T4, right-lateral pole. These receptor sequences come from a man aged 35 to 55 with primary liver carcinoma and hepatitis B virus infection.

About this clonotype itself: Relative to the germline gene, one junction end is altered; a read error may explain this. V is TRBV5-1 and J is TRBJ1-1, with a possible D match to TRBD1 (6 bases). The germline V gene encodes CDR1 SGHRS and CDR2 YFSETQ. This CDR3 comprises 14 residues. The chain's CDR3 is CDSSTTGRRTEAFF. The CDR3 region has the DNA TGCGACAGCAGCACGACAGGACGACGGACTGAAGCTTTCTTT. The variable domain in full, with the rest retrieved from reference TRBV5-1 and TRBJ1-1, is KAGVTQTPRYLIKTRGQQVTLSCSPISGHRSVSWYQQTPGQGLQFLFEYFSETQRNKGNFPGRFSGRQFSNSRSEMNVSTLELGDSALYLCDSSTTGRRTEAFFGQGTRLTVV.

The rearrangement joins TRBV6-6 to TRBJ2-4; D perhaps matches TRBD1 (5 bases). Trimming took off 6 bases at V and 7 bases at J, with 19 bases between the two ends. Germline-derived CDR1 and CDR2 are MNHNY and SVGAGI (reference sequence). This CDR3 is 15 amino acids long. DNA of the CDR3: TGTGCCAGCAGGCTAAGGCAGGGTGCTAGGAACATTCAGTACTTC. As protein: CASRLRQGARNIQYF.

This clonotype has only a few counts. Because the CDR3 is missing its conserved closing phenylalanine or tryptophan, this is likely a read error. The rearrangement uses TRBV6-2 or TRBV6-3 and TRBJ2-1; D gene uncertain. The CDR3 consists of 15 residues. In germline, CDR1 is MNHEY, CDR2 SVGEGT. The CDR3 sequence is CGSSASEHSYNEQFC. The CDR3 DNA reads as TGTGGCAGCAGTGCCAGCGAACACTCCTACAATGAGCAGTTCTGC.

This clonotype has just one count. A read error may account for a junction end that differs from germline. This chain connects TRBV11-3 to TRBJ2-1; D call uncertain. The CDR3 has 12 residues. Germline-derived CDR1 and CDR2 are SGHNT and YENEEA. The CDR3 loop is CVSSLNANKLFF. CDR3 sequence (DNA): TGTGTCAGCAGCTTAAATGCCAATAAGCTGTTCTTC. The entire variable domain, with the rest obtained from reference TRBV11-3 and TRBJ2-1, is as follows: EAGVVQSPRYKIIEKKQPVAFWCNPISGHNTLYWYLQNLGQGPELLIRYENEEAVDDSQLPKDRFSAERLKGVDSTLKIQPAELGDSAVYLCVSSLNANKLFFGPGTRLTVL.

Comment on this clonotype: Possible read error: a much larger clone is one base away. J is TRBJ2-1 and V is TRBV7-3; 7 nucleotides align to TRBD2. Germline V gene data show CDR1 as SGHTA and CDR2 as FQGTGA. V was clipped by 9 bases and J by 9 bases; unmatched bases: 14. CDR3 length equals 14 residues. CDR3 DNA sequence: TGTGCCAGGAGCAAACGGGGTGGGGGGGGTGAGCAGTTCTTC. Protein: CARSKRGGGGEQFF. Variable domain in full (rest from reference TRBV7-3 and TRBJ2-1): GAGVSQTPSNKVTEKGKYVELRCDPISGHTALYWYRQSLGQGPEFLIYFQGTGAADDSGLPNDRFFAVRPEGSVSTLKIQRTERGDSAVYLCARSKRGGGGEQFFGPGTRLTVL.

As for this clonotype: The junction shows a germline mismatch at one end, possibly a read error. The chain carries TRBV5-8 and TRBJ2-5; unclear D gene. This CDR3 spans 13 amino acids. Germline V lookup: CDR1 SGHTS, CDR2 YDEGEE. This chain's CDR3 is CAGIGQNQKTQYF. CDR3 sequence (DNA): TGTGCCGGTATAGGGCAGAACCAAAAGACCCAGTACTTC.